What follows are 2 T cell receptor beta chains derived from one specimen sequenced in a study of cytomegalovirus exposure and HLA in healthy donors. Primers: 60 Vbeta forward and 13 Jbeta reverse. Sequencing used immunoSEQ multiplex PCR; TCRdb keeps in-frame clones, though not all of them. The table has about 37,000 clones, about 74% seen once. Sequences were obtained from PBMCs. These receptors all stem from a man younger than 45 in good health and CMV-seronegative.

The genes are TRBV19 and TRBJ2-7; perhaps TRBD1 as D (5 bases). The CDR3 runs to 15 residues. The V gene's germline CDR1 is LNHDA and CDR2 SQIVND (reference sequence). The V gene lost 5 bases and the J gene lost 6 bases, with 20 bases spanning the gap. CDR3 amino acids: CASSSSWQGKGEQYF. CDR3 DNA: TGTGCCAGTAGTTCCTCTTGGCAGGGTAAGGGCGAGCAGTACTTC.

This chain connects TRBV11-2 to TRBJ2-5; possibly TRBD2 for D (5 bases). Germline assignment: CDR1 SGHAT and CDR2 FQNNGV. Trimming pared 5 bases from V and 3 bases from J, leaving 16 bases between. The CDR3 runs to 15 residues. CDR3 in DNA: TGTGCCAGCAGCCAGCGGCTAAGTAAGGAAGAGACCCAGTACTTC. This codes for CASSQRLSKEETQYF.